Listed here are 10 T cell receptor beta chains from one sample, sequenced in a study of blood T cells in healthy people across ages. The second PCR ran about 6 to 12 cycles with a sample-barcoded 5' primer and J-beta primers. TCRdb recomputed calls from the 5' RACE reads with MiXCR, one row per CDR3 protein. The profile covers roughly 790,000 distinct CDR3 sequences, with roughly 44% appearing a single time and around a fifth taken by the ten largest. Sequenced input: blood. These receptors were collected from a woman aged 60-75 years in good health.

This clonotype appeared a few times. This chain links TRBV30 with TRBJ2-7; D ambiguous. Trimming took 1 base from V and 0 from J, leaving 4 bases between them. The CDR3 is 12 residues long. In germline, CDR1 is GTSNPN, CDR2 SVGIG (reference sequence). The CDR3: CAWSAVSYEQYF. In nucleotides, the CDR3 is TGTGCCTGGAGTGCAGTCTCCTACGAGCAGTACTTC.

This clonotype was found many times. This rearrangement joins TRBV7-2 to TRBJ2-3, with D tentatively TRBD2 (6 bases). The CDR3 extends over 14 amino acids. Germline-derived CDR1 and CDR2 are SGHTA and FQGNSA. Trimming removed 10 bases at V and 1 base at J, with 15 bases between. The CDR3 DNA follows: TGTGCCAAAGCGGGCGGGACCGGCACAGATACGCAGTATTTT. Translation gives CAKAGGTGTDTQYF. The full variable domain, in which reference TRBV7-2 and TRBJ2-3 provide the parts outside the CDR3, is GAGVSQSPSNKVTEKGKDVELRCDPISGHTALYWYRQSLGQGLEFLIYFQGNSAPDKSGLPSDRFSAERTGGSVSTLTIQRTQQEDSAVYLCAKAGGTGTDTQYFGPGTRLTVL.

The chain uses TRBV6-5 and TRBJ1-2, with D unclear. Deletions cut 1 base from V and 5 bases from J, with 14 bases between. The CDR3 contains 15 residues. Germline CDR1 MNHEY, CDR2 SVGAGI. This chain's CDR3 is CASSYYHRAGYGYTF. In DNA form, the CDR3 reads TGTGCCAGCAGTTACTATCACCGGGCGGGGTATGGCTACACCTTC.

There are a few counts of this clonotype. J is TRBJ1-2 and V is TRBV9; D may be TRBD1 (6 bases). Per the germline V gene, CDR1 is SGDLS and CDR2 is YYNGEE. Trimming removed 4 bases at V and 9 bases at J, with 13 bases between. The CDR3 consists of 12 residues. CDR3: CASSREGVSYTF. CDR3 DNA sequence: TGTGCCAGCAGCCGGGAGGGGGTCAGCTACACCTTC.

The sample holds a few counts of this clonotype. The CDR3 nucleotides are TGTGCCAGCAGCCGGAATAGCGGGGAAGAGACCCAGTACTTC. This codes for CASSRNSGEETQYF. V and J are TRBV7-2 and TRBJ2-5; the match to TRBD2 covers 8 bases. This CDR3 is built from 14 residues. V was pared by 5 bases and J by 3 bases, with 5 bases of the junction left unmatched. CDR1 and CDR2 (germline): SGHTA, FQGNSA.

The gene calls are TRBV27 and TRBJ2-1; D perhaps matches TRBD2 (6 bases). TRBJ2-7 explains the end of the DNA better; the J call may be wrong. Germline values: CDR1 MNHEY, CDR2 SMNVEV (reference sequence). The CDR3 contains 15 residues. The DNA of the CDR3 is TGTGCCAGCAGCTACGGGGGAGATGGTCGCAATGAGCAGTACTTC. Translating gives CASSYGGDGRNEQYF.

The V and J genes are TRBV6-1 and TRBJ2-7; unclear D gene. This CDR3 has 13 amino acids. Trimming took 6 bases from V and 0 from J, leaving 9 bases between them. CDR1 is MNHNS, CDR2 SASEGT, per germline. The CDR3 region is CASSGISSYEQYF. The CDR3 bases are TGTGCCAGCAGCGGTATAAGCTCCTACGAGCAGTACTTC.

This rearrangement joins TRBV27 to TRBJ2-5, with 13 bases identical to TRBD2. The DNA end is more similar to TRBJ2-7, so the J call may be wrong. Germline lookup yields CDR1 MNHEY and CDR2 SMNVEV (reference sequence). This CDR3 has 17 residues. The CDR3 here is CASSLVLAGGRGGEQYF. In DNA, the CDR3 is TGTGCCAGCAGTTTAGTACTAGCGGGAGGGCGTGGTGGCGAGCAGTACTTC.

CDR3 sequence reads: CASSVEGLNNEQFF. CDR3 DNA: TGTGCCAGCAGCGTAGAAGGTCTAAACAATGAGCAGTTCTTC. The rearrangement uses TRBV9 and TRBJ2-1; D gene uncertain. The CDR3 has 14 amino acids. The germline gives CDR1 SGDLS, CDR2 YYNGEE. V lost 0 bases, J lost 5 bases, and 9 bases lay in between.

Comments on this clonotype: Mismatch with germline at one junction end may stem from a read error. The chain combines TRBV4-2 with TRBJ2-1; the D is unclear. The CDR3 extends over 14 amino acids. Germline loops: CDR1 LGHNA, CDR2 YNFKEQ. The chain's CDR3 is CASSLMGSDNEQFF. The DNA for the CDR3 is TGTGCCAGCAGCCTCATGGGCTCCGACAATGAGCAGTTCTTC.